One and the same sample provided the 32 T cell receptor beta chains below, sequenced in a study of blood T cell repertoires in COVID-19. Generated by immunoSEQ multiplex PCR, the TCRdb table keeps only in-frame clones and is missing some. The sample has 200,000 to 250,000 clones; roughly four fifths are singletons. The sequencing input was PBMCs or T cells enriched from blood (not recorded which). These receptors were collected from a man in his forties who had recovered from COVID-19.

There are a few counts of this clone. The V and J genes are TRBV28 and TRBJ1-1, with D possibly matching TRBD1 (6 bases). Germline V gene lookup returns CDR1 MDHEN and CDR2 SYDVKM. The V gene lost 5 bases and the J gene lost 11 bases, with 21 bases spanning the gap. CDR3 length: 14 residues. The CDR3 coding sequence is TGTGCCAGCAGTCCGCGGAGCCAGCAGGGGACGGCTTTCTTT. It encodes CASSPRSQQGTAFF.

In its sample, this clone was seen a few times. The V gene is TRBV11-2, the J gene TRBJ2-7, with 11 bases that match TRBD2. This CDR3 spans 15 amino acids. Germline CDR1 reads SGHAT; CDR2 reads FQNNGV. The J segment lost 3 bases and the V segment lost 3 bases, leaving 4 bases of the junction unmatched. DNA of the CDR3: TGTGCCAGCAGCTTTACTAGCGGGAGCGGCTACGAGCAGTACTTC. Protein sequence: CASSFTSGSGYEQYF.

The chain has TRBV6-5 and TRBJ2-7; TRBD1 matches 7 bases. V lost 5 bases and J lost 7; bases outside the gene matches: 8. Per germline, CDR1 MNHEY and CDR2 SVGAGI. CDR3 length: 13 residues. The CDR3: CASSRTGKGEQYF. The CDR3 DNA reads as TGTGCCAGCAGTAGGACAGGAAAGGGGGAGCAGTACTTC.

V and J are TRBV2 and TRBJ1-1; D might be TRBD1 (5 bases). The V end was cut by 3 bases, the J end by 2 bases, with 7 bases between. The germline gives CDR1 SNHLY, CDR2 FYNNEI. The CDR3 length is 13 residues. The CDR3 DNA reads as TGTGCCAGCAGTGACGGGGGTAACACTGAAGCTTTCTTT. Translated: CASSDGGNTEAFF.

In DNA form, the CDR3 reads TGTGCCAGCAGTTCTTTCAGCGGGAGGAACTACAATGAGCAGTTCTTC. Residues: CASSSFSGRNYNEQFF. J is TRBJ2-1 and V is TRBV28, with 9 nucleotides matching TRBD2. J gave up 3 bases and V 4 bases, and 7 bases lay outside the gene matches. Looked up from germline, CDR1 is MDHEN and CDR2 is SYDVKM. CDR3 length: 16 amino acids.

The gene calls are TRBV28 and TRBJ1-2; 11 bases are shared with TRBD1. V dropped 2 bases and J dropped 14; count of bases not matched to a gene: 4. Germline assignment: CDR1 MDHEN and CDR2 SYDVKM. The CDR3 length is 12 residues. CDR3 DNA sequence: TGTGCCAGCAGTTTAGGGACAGGGGGTGGTACCTTC. Encoded protein: CASSLGTGGGTF.

The chain has TRBV7-2 and TRBJ2-7; 7 bases are a match to TRBD1. CDR3 length: 16 amino acids. V trimming: 5 bases; J trimming: 0 bases; junction bases outside the gene matches: 10. The germline V gene encodes CDR1 SGHTA and CDR2 FQGNSA. The CDR3 DNA reads TGTGCCAGCAGCCCCGGACCCGCAGGGGGCTCCTACGAGCAGTACTTC. Encoded protein: CASSPGPAGGSYEQYF.

V usage is TRBV6-2 or TRBV6-3 and J usage is TRBJ1-5; the D gene is possibly TRBD1 (6 bases). V was trimmed by 6 bases and J by 0 bases, leaving 21 bases between them. The CDR3 extends over 18 amino acids. Germline CDR1 MNHEY, CDR2 SVGEGT. The CDR3 protein is CASSLRGGHLYSNQPQHF. CDR3 nucleotides: TGTGCCAGCAGCCTAAGAGGGGGACACCTATATAGCAATCAGCCCCAGCATTTT.

The chain couples TRBV28 to TRBJ2-7; D uncertain. The CDR3 loop spans 11 amino acids. Trimming shortened V by 6 bases and J by 7 bases, and 10 bases separated the two germline ends. CDR1 and CDR2 (germline): MDHEN, SYDVKM. This CDR3 reads CASSEHWEQYF. The CDR3 bases are TGTGCCAGCAGCGAGCACTGGGAGCAGTACTTC. The full variable domain, completed using reference TRBV28 and TRBJ2-7, is DVKVTQSSRYLVKRTGEKVFLECVQDMDHENMFWYRQDPGLGLRLIYFSYDVKMKEKGDIPEGYSVSREKKERFSLILESASTNQTSMYLCASSEHWEQYFGPGTRLTVT.

The chain carries TRBV7-3 and TRBJ2-1; possible D gene TRBD1, 6 bases. The CDR3 has 18 amino acids. The germline V gene has CDR1 SGHTA and CDR2 FQGTGA. Trimming shortened V by 4 bases and J by 2 bases, and 21 bases separated the two germline ends. CDR3 DNA sequence: TGTGCCAGCAGCTCGAGAGGGTCAGGGGACAATGCCTACAATGAGCAGTTCTTC. Translated, it gives CASSSRGSGDNAYNEQFF.

CDR3 region: CASSFTTYYEQYF. The CDR3 coding sequence is TGTGCCAGCAGTTTCACTACCTACTACGAGCAGTACTTC. J is TRBJ2-7 and V is TRBV12-3 or TRBV12-4; D is unclear. The CDR3 has 13 residues. V lost 3 bases to trimming and J lost 3 bases, with 9 bases between them.

The V gene is TRBV3-1 (or the pseudogene TRBV3-2), the J gene TRBJ1-3, with D possibly TRBD1 on 5 matching bases. The germline V gene encodes CDR1 LGHDT and CDR2 YNNKEL (reference sequence). The germline V and J ends were trimmed by 4 bases and 0 bases, with 13 bases remaining between them. This CDR3 is built from 16 residues. The CDR3 spells CASSPIDSYSGNTIYF. CDR3 in DNA: TGTGCCAGCAGCCCCATAGACAGCTACTCTGGAAACACCATATATTTT.

The chain's CDR3 is CASSSPQGDLYGYTF. The CDR3 DNA follows: TGTGCCAGCAGCTCACCCCAGGGGGACCTCTATGGCTACACCTTC. The gene calls are TRBV5-4 and TRBJ1-2, with 7 positions matching TRBD1. This CDR3 contains 15 residues. The J segment lost 4 bases and the V segment lost 3 bases, leaving 9 bases of the junction unmatched. Germline lookup yields CDR1 SGHNT and CDR2 YYREEE (reference sequence).

This clone was found a few times. The gene calls are TRBV7-8 and TRBJ1-2; no clear D gene. This CDR3 has 13 residues. Trimming removed 1 base at V and 3 bases at J, with 6 bases between. The germline V gene encodes CDR1 SGHVS and CDR2 FQNEAQ. This CDR3 reads CASSLGAYYGYTF. DNA of the CDR3: TGTGCCAGCAGCTTAGGGGCCTACTATGGCTACACCTTC.

This clone showed up just once. The rearrangement links TRBV24-1 to TRBJ2-1, with 7 nucleotides matching TRBD2. The CDR3 has 16 residues. Germline V gene sequence: CDR1 KGHDR, CDR2 SFDVKD. Trimming took 4 bases from V and 4 from J; bases not matched to a gene: 9. CDR3 protein: CATSDSREGLYNEQFF. The CDR3 nucleotides are TGTGCCACCAGTGACTCGAGGGAGGGTCTATACAATGAGCAGTTCTTC.

The rearrangement joins TRBV7-2 to TRBJ1-1; 7 bases are shared with TRBD1. The germline CDR1 and CDR2 sequences are SGHTA and FQGNSA. The length of the CDR3 is 14 residues. The J segment lost 4 bases and the V segment lost 10 bases, leaving 12 bases of the junction unmatched. The CDR3 spells CANGVRGSSTEAFF. DNA for the CDR3: TGTGCCAACGGCGTCAGGGGGAGCAGCACTGAAGCTTTCTTT.

The genes are TRBV5-4 and TRBJ2-3; weak D call: TRBD1 (5 bases). V lost 2 bases and J lost 2, with 9 bases in between. Germline CDR1 and CDR2: SGHNT and YYREEE (reference sequence). This CDR3 contains 14 residues. In nucleotides, the CDR3 is TGTGCCAGCAGCTTTACGACAGTCACAGATACGCAGTATTTT. Its protein product is CASSFTTVTDTQYF.

The gene calls are TRBV30 and TRBJ2-7; 10 nucleotides line up with TRBD1. Germline V gene sequence: CDR1 GTSNPN, CDR2 SVGIG (reference sequence). V lost 3 bases and J lost 9; bases outside the gene matches: 2. The CDR3 runs 11 residues. The CDR3 is CAWRDRGRQYF. The CDR3 nucleotides are TGTGCCTGGAGAGACAGGGGGCGGCAGTACTTC.

This clone came up a few times. The chain employs TRBV11-2 and TRBJ1-6; possibly TRBD1 for D (6 bases). The ends were cut back, 3 bases at V and 8 bases at J, with 11 bases in the middle. The CDR3 covers 14 residues. From germline, CDR1 is SGHAT and CDR2 FQNNGV. The CDR3 sequence is CASSFIQGDSPLHF. In DNA form, the CDR3 reads TGTGCCAGCAGCTTTATACAGGGAGATTCACCCCTCCACTTT. The whole variable domain, remainder taken from reference TRBV11-2 and TRBJ1-6, is EAGVAQSPRYKIIEKRQSVAFWCNPISGHATLYWYQQILGQGPKLLIQFQNNGVVDDSQLPKDRFSAERLKGVDSTLKIQPAKLEDSAVYLCASSFIQGDSPLHFGNGTRLTVT.

This clone was seen just once. The V gene is TRBV2, the J gene TRBJ2-3, with D tentatively TRBD2 (5 bases). The CDR3 sequence is 13 residues long. Germline-derived CDR1 and CDR2 are SNHLY and FYNNEI. Between the trimmed V and J ends, which lost 6 bases and 2 bases, there was a span of 9 bases. CDR3 residues: CASRQRPTDTQYF. The CDR3 DNA sequence: TGTGCCAGCAGACAGCGGCCCACAGATACGCAGTATTTT.

The genes are TRBV28 and TRBJ1-6, with a tentative D call TRBD1 (5 bases). V was pared by 2 bases and J by 4 bases, with 9 bases between. Germline CDR1 is MDHEN and CDR2 is SYDVKM. The CDR3 runs to 15 residues. The CDR3 is CASSLGAFYNSPLHF. DNA of the CDR3: TGTGCCAGCAGTTTAGGGGCCTTTTATAATTCACCCCTCCACTTT.

A few counts support this clone. This chain connects TRBV11-1 to TRBJ2-2; D call uncertain. This CDR3 contains 14 residues. Trimming left V 2 bases short and J 9 bases short, with 13 bases between. Germline-derived CDR1 and CDR2 are SGHAT and FQDESV (reference sequence). Here the CDR3 DNA reads TGTGCCAGCAGCTTATGGGCAGCCTCTAGGGAGCTGTTTTTT. It is translated as CASSLWAASRELFF.

The count of this clone is one. This chain joins TRBV28 and TRBJ2-7, with D possibly TRBD1 on 5 matching bases. Germline assignment: CDR1 MDHEN and CDR2 SYDVKM. This CDR3 is 15 amino acids long. The V gene lost 5 bases and the J gene lost 6 bases, with 20 bases spanning the gap. CDR3 loop: CASSRLSGKVGEQYF. DNA of the CDR3: TGTGCCAGCAGTCGCCTCTCAGGGAAAGTGGGCGAGCAGTACTTC.

The genes are TRBV3-1 (or the pseudogene TRBV3-2) and TRBJ2-2, with a possible D match to TRBD2 (7 bases). Germline assignment: CDR1 LGHDT and CDR2 YNNKEL (reference sequence). CDR3 size: 16 residues. V lost 0 bases and J lost 4, with 12 bases in between. The DNA of the CDR3 is TGTGCCAGCAGCCAAGATGGGCGGGGGCTCACCGGGGAGCTGTTTTTT. It specifies CASSQDGRGLTGELFF.

The rearrangement links TRBV7-9 to TRBJ1-2; tentatively, D is TRBD1 (5 bases). The CDR3 is 11 residues long. The germline V and J ends were trimmed by 4 bases and 6 bases, with 6 bases remaining between them. CDR1 is SEHNR and CDR2 is FQNEAQ in the germline V gene (reference sequence). CDR3 nucleotide sequence: TGTGCCAGCAGCTCCAGGGATGGCTACACCTTC. Protein product: CASSSRDGYTF.

The genes are TRBV4-3 and TRBJ1-2; perhaps TRBD1 as D (5 bases). The CDR3 has 15 residues. V dropped 0 bases and J dropped 6 bases, with 14 bases sitting between them. CDR1 is LGHNA, CDR2 YSLEER, per germline. CDR3 sequence reads: CASSQDPRGSDGYTF. Here the CDR3 DNA reads TGCGCCAGCAGCCAAGATCCGCGGGGGTCGGATGGCTACACCTTC.

The genes are TRBV12-3 or TRBV12-4 and TRBJ1-1; D gene unclear. CDR3 length equals 12 residues. Between the trimmed V and J ends, which lost 8 bases and 7 bases, there was a span of 14 bases. CDR3 residues: CASARELDEAFF. The CDR3 DNA follows: TGTGCCAGCGCTCGGGAGCTCGATGAAGCTTTCTTT.

This sequence joins TRBV5-4 and TRBJ2-6; D unclear. This CDR3 spans 15 amino acids. In germline, CDR1 is SGHNT, CDR2 YYREEE (reference sequence). V was pared by 1 base and J by 1 base, with 6 bases between. The CDR3 nucleotides read TGTGCCAGCAGCTTGACAGTTTCTGGGGCCAACGTCCTGACTTTC. Protein product: CASSLTVSGANVLTF.

CDR3 sequence reads: CSVDRVFSEAFF. CDR3 coding DNA: TGCAGCGTGGACAGGGTTTTCTCCGAAGCTTTCTTT. The chain couples TRBV29-1 to TRBJ1-1, with 8 bases fitting TRBD1. The V gene's germline CDR1 is SQVTM and CDR2 ANQGSEA. This CDR3 region has 12 residues. Trimming took 6 bases from V and 8 from J; bases not matched to a gene: 8.

The chain combines TRBV5-6 with TRBJ2-5; 9 nucleotides line up with TRBD1. The ends lost 0 bases at V and 5 bases at J; junction bases unmatched: 8. Germline CDR1 reads SGHDT; CDR2 reads YYEEEE. The CDR3 loop spans 16 amino acids. This CDR3 reads CASSLGPTGGLETQYF. For the CDR3, the DNA is TGTGCCAGCAGCTTGGGCCCGACAGGGGGTCTGGAGACCCAGTACTTC.

This clone was detected only a few times. This chain joins TRBV12-3 or TRBV12-4 and TRBJ1-2; D may be TRBD1 (6 bases). The V and J ends lost 6 bases and 4 bases respectively, with 9 bases between them. CDR3 length: 12 amino acids. This CDR3 reads CASRGGPYGYTF. CDR3 nucleotides: TGTGCCAGCAGGGGGGGGCCCTATGGCTACACCTTC.

This rearrangement joins TRBV7-9 to TRBJ1-5; maybe TRBD1 (6 bases). Germline V gene data show CDR1 as SEHNR and CDR2 as FQNEAQ (reference sequence). Trimming stripped 5 bases from V and 7 bases from J, with 15 bases between. The CDR3 sequence is 14 residues long. The CDR3 loop reads CASSRTGYGQPQHF. Written as DNA, the CDR3 is TGTGCCAGCAGCCGTACAGGGTATGGGCAGCCCCAGCATTTT.